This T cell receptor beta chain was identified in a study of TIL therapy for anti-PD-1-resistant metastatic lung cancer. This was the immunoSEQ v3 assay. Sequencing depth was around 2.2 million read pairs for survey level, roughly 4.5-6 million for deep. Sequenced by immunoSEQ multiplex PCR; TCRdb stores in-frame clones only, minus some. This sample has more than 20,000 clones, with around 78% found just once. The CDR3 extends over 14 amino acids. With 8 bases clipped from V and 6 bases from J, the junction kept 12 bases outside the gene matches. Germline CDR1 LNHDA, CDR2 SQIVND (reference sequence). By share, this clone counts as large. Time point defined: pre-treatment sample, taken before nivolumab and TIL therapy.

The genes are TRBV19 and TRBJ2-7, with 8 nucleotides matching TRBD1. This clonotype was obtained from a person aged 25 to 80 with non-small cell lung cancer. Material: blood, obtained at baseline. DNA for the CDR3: TGTGCCAGTTCCCGGACAGGGATCGTTCCCGAGCAGTACTTC. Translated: CASSRTGIVPEQYF.